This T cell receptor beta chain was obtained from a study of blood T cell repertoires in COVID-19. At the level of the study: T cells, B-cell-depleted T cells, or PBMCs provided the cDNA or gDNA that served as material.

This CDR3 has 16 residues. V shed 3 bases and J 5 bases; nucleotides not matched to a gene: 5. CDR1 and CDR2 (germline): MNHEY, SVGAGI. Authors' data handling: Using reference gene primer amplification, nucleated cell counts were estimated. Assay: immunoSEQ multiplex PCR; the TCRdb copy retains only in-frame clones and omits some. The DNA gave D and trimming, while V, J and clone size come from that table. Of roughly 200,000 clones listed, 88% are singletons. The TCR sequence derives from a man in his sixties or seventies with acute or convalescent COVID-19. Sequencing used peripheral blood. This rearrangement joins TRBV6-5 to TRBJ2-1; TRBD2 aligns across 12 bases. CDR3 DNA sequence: TGTGCCAGCAGTTATCAGGGGACTAGCGGGCACAATGAGCAGTTCTTC. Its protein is CASSYQGTSGHNEQFF.